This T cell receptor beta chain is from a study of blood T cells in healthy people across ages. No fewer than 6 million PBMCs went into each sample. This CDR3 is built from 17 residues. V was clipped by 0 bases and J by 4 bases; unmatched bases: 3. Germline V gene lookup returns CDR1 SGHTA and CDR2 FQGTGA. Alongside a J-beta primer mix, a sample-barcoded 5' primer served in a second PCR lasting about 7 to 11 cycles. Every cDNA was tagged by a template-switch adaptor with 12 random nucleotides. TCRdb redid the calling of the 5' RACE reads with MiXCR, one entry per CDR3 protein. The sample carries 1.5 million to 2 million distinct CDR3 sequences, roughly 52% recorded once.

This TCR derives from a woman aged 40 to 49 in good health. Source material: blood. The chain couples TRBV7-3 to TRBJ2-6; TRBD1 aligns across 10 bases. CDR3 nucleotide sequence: TGTGCCAGCAGCTTAACGGGGACAGGGGCCGGGGCCAACGTCCTGACTTTC. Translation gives CASSLTGTGAGANVLTF.